This record looks at one T cell receptor (beta chain) sequence and its context. Antigen specificity is unknown. The data were taken from a study of T cells in narcolepsy. Only in-frame clones appear in the TCRdb table, and some are missing; sequencing was by immunoSEQ multiplex PCR. The profile covers just under 35,000 clones, with 75% to 90% appearing a single time and approximately 0.99% taken by the ten largest. Study-wide results and caveats: HCRT-specific and TRIB2-specific autoreactive clonotypes appeared among same-patient CSF and blood CD4+ clonotypes. Blood of same and different patients, but not healthy controls, reportedly held recurring autoreactive clonotypes.

Sequenced sample: memory (CD45RA-) CD4+ T cells from blood. The receptor was isolated from a human donor in good health.

Here the CDR3 DNA reads TGTGCCAGCAGCTTATGGCCGACTAGCGGAAGGATCACAGATACGCAGTATTTT. This translates into CASSLWPTSGRITDTQYF. This chain links TRBV7-9 with TRBJ2-3; 9 bases are shared with TRBD2. CDR1 is SEHNR, CDR2 FQNEAQ, per germline (reference sequence). V shed 2 bases, J shed 2 bases, and the junction held 11 bases outside the gene matches. This CDR3 spans 18 amino acids.